A single sample gave rise to the 22 T cell receptor beta chains below, sequenced in a study of T cell repertoires in cytomegalovirus infection. TCRdb called the reads again in MiXCR, with one record for every CDR3 protein. The data hold 45,000 to 55,000 distinct CDR3 sequences, with about 19% observed a single time. These TCRs' antigens remain unknown. The sample in question was CD8+ T cells from cultured PBMCs, obtained from culture after CMV antigen stimulation. These receptors all come from a human donor in good health (CMV status not recorded). Some clones in this sample may be carry-over from other donors' samples.

Only a few counts were recorded for this clonotype. The rearrangement links TRBV5-6 to TRBJ1-2, with TRBD1 matching 7 bases. J gave up 4 bases and V 2 bases, and 5 bases lay outside the gene matches. The CDR3 has 14 amino acids. Germline CDR1 SGHDT, CDR2 YYEEEE. The CDR3 DNA reads as TGTGCCAGCAGCTTCGGGACAGTTGCCTATGGCTACACCTTC. As protein: CASSFGTVAYGYTF.

The rearrangement joins TRBV5-4 to TRBJ1-1; TRBD1 might be the D (6 bases). CDR1 is SGHNT and CDR2 is YYREEE in the germline V gene (reference sequence). There are 13 residues in the CDR3. Trimming removed 6 bases from V and 0 bases from J, with 9 bases in between. The CDR3 sequence is CASTDRLNTEAFF. The CDR3 region has the DNA TGTGCCAGCACCGACAGGTTGAACACTGAAGCTTTCTTT.

This clonotype was seen only a few times. This chain joins TRBV4-1 and TRBJ2-1; unclear D gene. With 1 base removed from V and 13 bases from J, the gap between germline ends came to 8 bases. The germline CDR1 and CDR2 sequences are MGHRA and YSYEKL. This CDR3 region has 11 residues. As DNA, the CDR3 is TGCGCCAGCAGCCAAGTTCACAGACAGTTCTTC. This codes for CASSQVHRQFF.

The V call is TRBV2, the J call TRBJ2-7, with TRBD2 matching 13 bases. Germline CDR1 and CDR2: SNHLY and FYNNEI. The CDR3 length is 12 residues. The trim removed 10 bases at V and 6 bases at J, leaving 3 bases unmatched. The CDR3 nucleotides are TGTGCCATGGGACTAGCGGGACTCGAGCAGTACTTC. Protein product: CAMGLAGLEQYF. Full variable domain (missing parts from reference TRBV2 and TRBJ2-7): EPEVTQTPSHQVTQMGQEVILRCVPISNHLYFYWYRQILGQKVEFLVSFYNNEISEKSEIFDDQFSVERPDGSNFTLKIRSTKLEDSAMYFCAMGLAGLEQYFGPGTRLTVT.

This clonotype has ten or more counts. This chain uses TRBV7-6 with TRBJ2-1, with 12 bases lining up with TRBD2. There are 15 residues in the CDR3. CDR1 and CDR2 (germline): SGHVS, FNYEAQ. V lost 3 bases to trimming and J lost 10 bases; unmatched junction nucleotides: 7. The CDR3 loop reads CASSFRWTSGDEQFF. The CDR3 region has the DNA TGTGCCAGCAGCTTCCGCTGGACTAGCGGGGACGAGCAGTTCTTC.

This clonotype came up a few times. V is TRBV6-5 and J is TRBJ2-1; 8 bases are shared with TRBD1. The germline V gene has CDR1 MNHEY and CDR2 SVGAGI. The CDR3 is made up of 16 amino acids. Unmatched junction bases numbered 11, after V lost 3 bases and J lost 7 bases. The CDR3 here is CASSYSGGQVFNEQFF. CDR3 nucleotides: TGTGCCAGCAGTTATTCCGGGGGACAGGTTTTTAATGAGCAGTTCTTC.

The rearrangement joins TRBV6-2 or TRBV6-3 to TRBJ1-5; 9 bases are a match to TRBD1. V dropped 2 bases and J dropped 7; count of bases not matched to a gene: 3. Germline loops: CDR1 MNHEY, CDR2 SVGEGT. This CDR3 comprises 14 residues. The DNA of the CDR3 is TGTGCCAGCAGTTACGGACAGGGGCAACAGCCCCAGCATTTT. Translated: CASSYGQGQQPQHF.

This clonotype was seen repeatedly, ten times or more. The chain employs TRBV2 and TRBJ1-5; TRBD1 agrees at 9 bases. J lost 3 bases, V lost 3 bases, and 3 bases had no gene match. CDR1 and CDR2 from the germline V gene are SNHLY and FYNNEI. The CDR3 is made up of 15 amino acids. The CDR3 bases are TGTGCCAGCAGTGAGGGACAGGGATACAATCAGCCCCAGCATTTT. As protein: CASSEGQGYNQPQHF.

This clonotype was counted ten times or more. CDR3 DNA: TGTGCCAGCAGCGTAGGGGACACACGTAACACTGAAGCTTTCTTT. Translated, it gives CASSVGDTRNTEAFF. The J gene is TRBJ1-1, the V gene TRBV9, with D possibly matching TRBD1 (6 bases). This CDR3 has 15 amino acids. V was pared by 0 bases and J by 2 bases, with 11 bases between. The germline V gene encodes CDR1 SGDLS and CDR2 YYNGEE. The variable domain in full, with the rest retrieved from reference TRBV9 and TRBJ1-1, is DSGVTQTPKHLITATGQRVTLRCSPRSGDLSVYWYQQSLDQGLQFLIQYYNGEERAKGNILERFSAQQFPDLHSELNLSSLELGDSALYFCASSVGDTRNTEAFFGQGTRLTVV.

This clonotype was found a few times. This sequence joins TRBV4-1 and TRBJ1-1; D remains ambiguous. Germline lookup yields CDR1 MGHRA and CDR2 YSYEKL. V gave up 0 bases and J gave up 8 bases, with 19 bases separating them. The CDR3 covers 16 residues. CDR3 sequence reads: CASSQEPSEGFGEAFF. The CDR3 DNA reads TGCGCCAGCAGCCAAGAGCCCTCTGAGGGCTTCGGGGAAGCTTTCTTT.

This clonotype has at least ten counts. The rearrangement uses TRBV28 and TRBJ1-5; D gene unclear. Germline V gene data show CDR1 as MDHEN and CDR2 as SYDVKM. The CDR3 is 14 residues long. V was cut by 8 bases and J by 2 bases, with 13 bases left in between. The CDR3 region is CASHYTLGNQPQHF. CDR3 nucleotide sequence: TGTGCCAGCCACTACACTCTCGGCAATCAGCCCCAGCATTTT.

This clonotype was seen a handful of times. The gene calls are TRBV6-2 or TRBV6-3 and TRBJ2-1; D may be TRBD2 (5 bases). Germline CDR1 reads MNHEY; CDR2 reads SVGEGT. The CDR3 spans 15 residues. V dropped 6 bases and J dropped 0 bases, with 12 bases sitting between them. The CDR3 spells CASSPREGSYNEQFF. The CDR3 DNA is TGTGCCAGCAGCCCTAGAGAGGGCTCCTACAATGAGCAGTTCTTC.

In its sample, this clonotype was seen many times. This chain joins TRBV6-5 and TRBJ1-6, with 9 nucleotides matching TRBD1. CDR1 is MNHEY and CDR2 is SVGAGI in the germline V gene. The CDR3 extends over 16 amino acids. Germline trimming cut 7 bases from V and 9 bases from J; bases unmatched to any gene: 13. The CDR3 is CASTPQGATRRSPLHF. The CDR3 DNA reads as TGTGCCAGCACCCCACAGGGGGCAACTAGACGTTCACCCCTCCACTTT.

For this clonotype: Compared with germline, one end of the junction differs, possibly owing to a read error. The rearrangement uses TRBV4-3 and TRBJ1-1; D is undetermined. The CDR3 covers 17 residues. Germline lookup yields CDR1 LGHNA and CDR2 YSLEER. The CDR3, as DNA: TGCGCCAGCAGCCAAGATTACCCGCCAGAGGTGAACACTGATGCTTTCTTT. Residues: CASSQDYPPEVNTDAFF.

The CDR3 spells CSATDSTDTQYF. Written as DNA, the CDR3 is TGCAGTGCTACCGACAGCACAGATACGCAGTATTTT. The rearrangement joins TRBV20-1 to TRBJ2-3, with D unclear. Germline V gene lookup returns CDR1 DFQATT and CDR2 SNEGSKA (reference sequence). The CDR3 totals 12 residues. The V end was cut by 4 bases, the J end by 0 bases, with 5 bases between.

This clonotype was recorded a few times. The chain recombines TRBV20-1 with TRBJ2-7; D might be TRBD2 (6 bases). Germline-derived CDR1 and CDR2 are DFQATT and SNEGSKA (reference sequence). Trimming stripped 1 base from V and 2 bases from J, with 12 bases between. The CDR3 covers 14 residues. CDR3 sequence (DNA): TGCAGTGCTAGAGGTGGGGACTCCCCCTACGAGCAGTACTTC. Residues: CSARGGDSPYEQYF.

The gene calls are TRBV4-3 and TRBJ1-2; TRBD1 is a possible D gene (6 bases). Trimming removed 0 bases at V and 7 bases at J, with 15 bases between. Germline loops: CDR1 LGHNA, CDR2 YSLEER. The CDR3 is 15 residues long. The CDR3 loop reads CASSQDQGPPGGYTF. CDR3 DNA sequence: TGCGCCAGCAGCCAAGATCAGGGGCCTCCCGGTGGCTACACCTTC.

This chain joins TRBV4-1 and TRBJ1-1; D is unresolved. CDR3 size: 13 residues. Germline V CDR1 and CDR2: MGHRA, YSYEKL. Trimming took 5 bases from V and 4 from J, leaving 11 bases between them. This chain's CDR3 is CASSEDASTEAFF. The CDR3 nucleotides read TGCGCCAGCAGCGAGGATGCGAGCACTGAAGCTTTCTTT.

This clonotype has at least ten counts. The rearrangement uses TRBV11-2 and TRBJ1-1, with D perhaps matching TRBD1 (6 bases). V gave up 5 bases and J gave up 0 bases, with 16 bases separating them. This CDR3 spans 16 amino acids. The V gene's germline CDR1 is SGHAT and CDR2 FQNNGV. This chain's CDR3 is CASSPSQGWVNTEAFF. The CDR3 DNA sequence: TGTGCCAGCAGCCCGTCTCAGGGGTGGGTGAACACTGAAGCTTTCTTT.

This clonotype was seen a handful of times. This rearrangement joins TRBV4-1 to TRBJ2-1, with TRBD2 matching 11 bases. Unmatched junction bases numbered 7, after V lost 4 bases and J lost 8 bases. CDR1 and CDR2 (germline): MGHRA, YSYEKL. The CDR3 runs to 15 residues. The CDR3 nucleotides read TGCGCCAGCAGCCCGGGACTAGCGGATGGGGATGAGCAGTTCTTC. This translates into CASSPGLADGDEQFF.

This clonotype has at least ten counts. The chain joins TRBV7-2 to TRBJ2-7; the D gene is possibly TRBD2 (6 bases). CDR1 is SGHTA and CDR2 is FQGNSA in the germline V gene. CDR3 length: 15 residues. Trimming cost V 0 bases and J 2 bases, with 11 bases left between them. CDR3 coding DNA: TGTGCCAGCAGCTTAGCGCGCAGGGAGGCCTACGAGCAGTACTTC. This sequence encodes CASSLARREAYEQYF.

This clonotype occurred a few times. The genes are TRBV9 and TRBJ2-3, with 7 bases that match TRBD1. The germline V gene has CDR1 SGDLS and CDR2 YYNGEE. V was clipped by 0 bases and J by 0 bases; unmatched bases: 4. The CDR3 runs 16 residues. The CDR3 DNA reads as TGTGCCAGCAGCGTAGTATCGACAGGGAGCACAGATACGCAGTATTTT. This gives the protein CASSVVSTGSTDTQYF.